This T cell receptor beta chain derives from a study of blood T cell repertoires in COVID-19. Across the study: Specimens from acute and convalescent COVID-19 originated in the United States, Italy and Spain.

In its sample, this clone was seen once. Deletions cut 3 bases from V and 3 bases from J, with 14 bases between. The CDR3 loop spans 15 amino acids. Germline V gives CDR1 KGHSH, CDR2 LQKENI. In the original analysis: Reference gene primer amplification gave nucleated cell count estimates. Some clones are missing from TCRdb's copy, which holds only in-frame ones; the method was immunoSEQ multiplex PCR. D and trimming come from the DNA, and the V and J calls and clone size come from that table. The data hold about 140,000 clones, with around 83% observed a single time. The rearrangement links TRBV18 to TRBJ1-2; D might be TRBD1 (6 bases). The specimen sequenced was peripheral blood. This TCR was sampled from an elderly woman with acute or convalescent COVID-19. Here the CDR3 DNA reads TGTGCCAGCTCACCGCAGGGGTCGTGGGACTATGGCTACACCTTC. Encoded protein: CASSPQGSWDYGYTF.